This T cell receptor (beta chain) derives from a study of shared clonotypes between healthy human individuals. Study results and limitations: Non-shared clonotypes had lower generation probabilities than those shared by all four donors. The sampled material consisted only of blood, and tissue repertoires are likely to differ. Richness estimates generally favored naive over memory subsets.

In germline, CDR1 is GTSNPN, CDR2 SVGIG (reference sequence). V lost 5 bases to trimming and J lost 8 bases; unmatched junction nucleotides: 12. This CDR3 has 14 residues. It was CD45RO-negative cells, positively selected for CCR7, that made up naive CD8 cells, with terminally differentiated effector memory CD45RA+ cells excluded. Source study methods: Filtering differed, since immunoSEQ gave only junction sequences and no quality scores. Sequencing was performed with immunoSEQ multiplex PCR; in TCRdb, only in-frame clones are kept and a portion is missing. The D gene and trimming were derived from the DNA, and the V and J assignments and clone size from that table. In the table there are hundreds of thousands of clones, roughly 98% of which are singletons. As concerns this clone: The antigen remains unidentified.

The TCR sequence derives from a man aged 30 to 45 in good health. The chain carries TRBV30 and TRBJ1-3; 7 bases are shared with TRBD1. Sequences were obtained from naive CD8+ T cells sorted from blood. The CDR3, as DNA: TGTGCCTGGGATGCACAGGGGATCGAAGACACCATATATTTT. Amino acids: CAWDAQGIEDTIYF.